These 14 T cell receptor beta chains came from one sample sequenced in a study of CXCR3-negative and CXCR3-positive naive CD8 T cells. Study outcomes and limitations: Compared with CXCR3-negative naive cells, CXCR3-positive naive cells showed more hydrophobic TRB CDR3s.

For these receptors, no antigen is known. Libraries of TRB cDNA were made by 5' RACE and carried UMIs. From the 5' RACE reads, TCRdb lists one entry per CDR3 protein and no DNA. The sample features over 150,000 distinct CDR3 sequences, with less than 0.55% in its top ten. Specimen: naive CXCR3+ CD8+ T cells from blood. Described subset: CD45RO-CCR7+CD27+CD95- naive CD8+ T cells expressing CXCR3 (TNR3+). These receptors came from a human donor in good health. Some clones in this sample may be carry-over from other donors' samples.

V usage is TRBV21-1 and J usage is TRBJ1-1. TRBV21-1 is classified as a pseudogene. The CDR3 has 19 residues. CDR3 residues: CASSKEVAWDNRRDTEAFF.

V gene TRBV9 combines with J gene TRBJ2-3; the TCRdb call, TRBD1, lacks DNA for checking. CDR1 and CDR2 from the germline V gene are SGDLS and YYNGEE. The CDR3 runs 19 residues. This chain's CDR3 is CASSVARGAAGTVPNTQYF.

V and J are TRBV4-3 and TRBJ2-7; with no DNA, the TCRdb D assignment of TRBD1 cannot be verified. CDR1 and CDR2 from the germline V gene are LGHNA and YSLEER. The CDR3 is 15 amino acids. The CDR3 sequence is CASSQVSAGAYEQYF.

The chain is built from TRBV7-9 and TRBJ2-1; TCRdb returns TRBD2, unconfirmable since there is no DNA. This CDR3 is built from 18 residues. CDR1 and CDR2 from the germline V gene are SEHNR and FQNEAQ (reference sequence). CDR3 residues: CASSRGLAGARSYNEQFF.

CDR3 loop: CSAIEMSGGDGTYNSPLHF. The genes are TRBV20-1 and TRBJ1-6; lacking DNA, the TRBD1 call made by TCRdb goes unchecked. Per germline, CDR1 DFQATT and CDR2 SNEGSKA (reference sequence). CDR3 length: 19 residues.

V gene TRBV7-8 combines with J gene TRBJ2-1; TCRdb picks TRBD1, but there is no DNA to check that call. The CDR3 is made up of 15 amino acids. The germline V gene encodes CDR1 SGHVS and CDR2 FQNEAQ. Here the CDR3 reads CASSLGTGRWSEQFF.

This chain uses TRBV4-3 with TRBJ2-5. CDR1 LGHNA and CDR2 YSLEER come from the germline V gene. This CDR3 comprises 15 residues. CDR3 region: CASSQDTAEQETQYF.

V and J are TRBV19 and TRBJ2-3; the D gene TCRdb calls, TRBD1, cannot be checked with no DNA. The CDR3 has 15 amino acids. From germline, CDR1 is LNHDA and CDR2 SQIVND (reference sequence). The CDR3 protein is CASRWGGGGADTQYF.

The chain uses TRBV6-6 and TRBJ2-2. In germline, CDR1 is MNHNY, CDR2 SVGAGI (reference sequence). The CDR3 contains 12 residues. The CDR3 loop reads CASGYNTGELFF.

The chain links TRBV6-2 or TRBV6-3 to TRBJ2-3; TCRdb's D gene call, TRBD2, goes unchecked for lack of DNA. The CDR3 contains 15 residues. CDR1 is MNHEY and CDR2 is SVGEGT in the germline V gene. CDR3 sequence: CASSRTSGGLDTQYF.

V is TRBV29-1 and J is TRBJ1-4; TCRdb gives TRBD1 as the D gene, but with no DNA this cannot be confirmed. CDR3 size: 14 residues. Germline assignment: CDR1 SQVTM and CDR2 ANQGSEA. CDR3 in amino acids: CSTMTGYGGEKLFF.

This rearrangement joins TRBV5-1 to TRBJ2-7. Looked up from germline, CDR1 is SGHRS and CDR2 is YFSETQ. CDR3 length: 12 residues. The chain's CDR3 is CASSLEREEQYF.

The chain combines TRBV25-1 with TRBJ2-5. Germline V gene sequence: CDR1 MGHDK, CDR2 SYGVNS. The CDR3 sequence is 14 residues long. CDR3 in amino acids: CASSEYIVSETQYF.

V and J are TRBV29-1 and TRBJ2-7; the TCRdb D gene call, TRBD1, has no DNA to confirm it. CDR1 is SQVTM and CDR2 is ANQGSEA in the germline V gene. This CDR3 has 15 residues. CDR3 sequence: CSVAPPGTGVYEQYF.